This is a list of T cell receptor beta chains from one sample in a study of blood T cell repertoires in COVID-19. Repertoires were generated with immunoSEQ multiplex PCR, while TCRdb's copy carries only in-frame clones and drops some. The table includes approximately 140,000 clones, approximately 91% detected once. The sequenced material came from peripheral blood. The receptor set was obtained from a man aged 45-65 years with active or convalescent COVID-19. Both conserved end residues are part of each CDR3.

V | CDR3
TRBV19 | CASSGQGAQFF
TRBV24-1 | CATSDSVHGTQYF
TRBV24-1 | CATSGISGQPQHF
TRBV27 | CASNPIGATDTQYF
TRBV27 | CASSGGSGYQETQYF
TRBV25-1 | CASSYPGQGTYNEQFF
TRBV6-5 | CASTLTANTEAFF
TRBV2 | CASRLQGNTEAFF
TRBV14 | CASSSPGQVGNTIYF
TRBV24-1 | CATSDFSGYTF
TRBV2 | CASSAGTGSLYEQYF
TRBV10-3 | CAISESLGSYNEQFF
TRBV5-4 | CASSLGPGGTGDEKLFF
TRBV5-5 | CASSPAGPQETQYF
TRBV18 | CASSPATENQPQHF
TRBV7-8 | CASSLVWGSSPLHF
TRBV29-1 | CSVAPSGRYEQYF
TRBV2 | CASSEGSGTNTDTQYF
TRBV6-5 | CASRISGGSYNEQFF
TRBV18 | CASSPKDRAGNTIYF
TRBV6-1 | CASSEGTGGHYGYTF
TRBV3-1/TRBV3-2 | CASSQGGYSNQPQHF
TRBV9 | CASSPSGGNYEQYF
TRBV27 | CASKEAGGTDTQYF
TRBV19 | CASSSLLSSSGNTIYF
TRBV27 | CASSLTLRDSEIYGYTF
TRBV24-1 | CATSSGSSYEQYF
TRBV28 | CASSPRQGSLAFF
TRBV4-1 | CASSQVTGNTEAFF
TRBV12-3/TRBV12-4 | CASSLEGRAEAFF
TRBV11-3 | CASSPGTSGRRTDTQYF
TRBV10-3 | CAISEGREGYGYTF
TRBV5-1 | CASSPRTSGALNEQFF
TRBV5-8 | CASSFPDRSGYEQYF
TRBV5-6 | CASSHRASGRETQYF
TRBV7-8 | CASSIQPGKGTEAFF
TRBV9 | CASSGPGQESSGNTIYF
TRBV27 | CASSSLDRPQETQYF
TRBV7-9 | CASSLAGGERAFF
TRBV29-1 | CSVEDKGRLEQYF
TRBV7-2 | CASSVTGGSSYEQYF
TRBV5-5 | CASSEDRADTQYF
TRBV19 | CASSIFFAGEGYEQYF
TRBV30 | CAWSEHRQQYF
TRBV5-6 | CASSSPGTGTGELFF
TRBV10-3 | CAISESGQNYGYTF
TRBV11-2 | CASHQDGSSYNEQFF
TRBV2 | CASSETASINEQFF
TRBV27 | CASSNRGQGPPYEQYF
TRBV27 | CASSLLTGTSPYEQYF
TRBV18 | CASSPGDSHSYEQYF
TRBV29-1 | CSVRGHYTYEQYF
TRBV29-1 | CSVDFGLRYEQYF
TRBV6-5 | CASSSGLASNEQFF
TRBV2 | CASTNRQSGEKLFF